One and the same sample provided the 25 T cell receptor beta chains below, sequenced in a study of regulatory T cells in long-lasting Graves disease. Time point in this sample: newly diagnosed GD, antithyroid drugs for less than 3 months. PBMC RNA was the source of the TCR library. Libraries of TCR beta came from iRepertoire HTBI primers plus Arm-PCR of CDR3 regions. TCRdb re-analysed the multiplex PCR reads in MiXCR, keeping a single row per CDR3 protein. There are some 460,000 distinct CDR3 sequences in the sample; 15% to 20% occur only once, and 12% lies in the top ten. The same data also contributed to another study, on T cells in Graves' hyperthyroidism and ophthalmopathy.

The sequencing used peripheral blood mononuclear cells (PBMCs), collected at new diagnosis, from a patient treated with antithyroid drugs. The receptors derive from a middle-aged man with Graves disease.

This clonotype was seen many times. The V gene is TRBV28, the J gene TRBJ2-5; D might be TRBD2 (7 bases). The V end was cut by 5 bases, the J end by 4 bases, with 17 bases between. Germline V gene lookup returns CDR1 MDHEN and CDR2 SYDVKM. The CDR3 extends over 15 amino acids. Here the CDR3 reads CASSPRGAGGETQYF. In DNA, the CDR3 is TGTGCCAGCAGTCCTCGGGGGGCCGGAGGAGAGACCCAGTACTTC. Using reference TRBV28 and TRBJ2-5 for the parts outside the CDR3, the full variable domain is DVKVTQSSRYLVKRTGEKVFLECVQDMDHENMFWYRQDPGLGLRLIYFSYDVKMKEKGDIPEGYSVSREKKERFSLILESASTNQTSMYLCASSPRGAGGETQYFGPGTRLLVL.

This clonotype was observed at least ten times. The CDR3 sequence: CASSFIGDNQPQHF. CDR3 DNA: TGTGCCAGCAGCTTTATAGGGGACAATCAGCCCCAGCATTTT. The chain combines TRBV11-2 with TRBJ1-5; D is possibly TRBD1 (5 bases). The CDR3 totals 14 residues. Deletions cut 3 bases from V and 3 bases from J, with 9 bases between. CDR1 is SGHAT, CDR2 FQNNGV, per germline.

This clonotype was recorded a few times. A much more abundant neighbour one base away suggests this may be a read error. The chain recombines TRBV20-1 with TRBJ2-7; 8 nucleotides match TRBD2. The CDR3 loop spans 13 amino acids. From germline, CDR1 is DFQATT and CDR2 SNEGSKA (reference sequence). After removal of 5 bases from V and 7 bases from J, the junction contained 10 bases not matched to a gene. Here the CDR3 reads CSAVTNGREEQYF. The CDR3 DNA reads TGCAGTGCTGTGACTAACGGGAGGGAAGAGCAGTACTTC.

This clonotype was found many times. J is TRBJ1-4 and V is TRBV20-1; 8 bases are a match to TRBD1. The J segment lost 7 bases and the V segment lost 0 bases, leaving 7 bases of the junction unmatched. CDR3 length equals 15 residues. Germline V gene sequence: CDR1 DFQATT, CDR2 SNEGSKA (reference sequence). The DNA of the CDR3 is TGCAGTGCTAGAGATCAGGGGGCTTGGAGTGAAAAACTGTTTTTT. Protein product: CSARDQGAWSEKLFF.

There are many counts of this clonotype. This chain uses TRBV12-3 or TRBV12-4 with TRBJ2-1; D ambiguous. The CDR3 has 14 amino acids. The V end lost 2 bases, the J end lost 3 bases, and 8 bases lay between the germline ends. Here the CDR3 reads CASSLNRFYNEQFF. CDR3 bases: TGTGCCAGCAGTTTAAATCGGTTCTACAATGAGCAGTTCTTC.

This chain connects TRBV9 to TRBJ2-1; 7 bases fit TRBD1. V lost 0 bases to trimming and J lost 4 bases; unmatched junction nucleotides: 4. Per the germline V gene, CDR1 is SGDLS and CDR2 is YYNGEE. The CDR3 consists of 15 residues. CDR3 nucleotides: TGTGCCAGCAGCGTAGACAGGGGAAAATACAATGAGCAGTTCTTC. Its translation is CASSVDRGKYNEQFF.

This clonotype was detected only a few times. This sequence joins TRBV20-1 and TRBJ1-5; a possible D gene is TRBD1 (5 bases). V was pared by 0 bases and J by 3 bases, with 9 bases between. Germline assignment: CDR1 DFQATT and CDR2 SNEGSKA (reference sequence). This CDR3 spans 14 amino acids. The CDR3 sequence: CSARDRQPNQPQHF. The CDR3 DNA is TGCAGTGCTAGAGATCGACAGCCCAATCAGCCCCAGCATTTT.

This clonotype appeared many times. The chain carries TRBV7-2 and TRBJ1-6, with D perhaps TRBD1 (5 bases). Deletions cut 0 bases from V and 7 bases from J, with 10 bases between. Germline V gene sequence: CDR1 SGHTA, CDR2 FQGNSA. The CDR3 consists of 15 residues. Here the CDR3 DNA reads TGTGCCAGCAGCTTAGCTGGCAGGGAAAATTCACCCCTCCACTTT. Translating gives CASSLAGRENSPLHF. Looking up the rest from reference TRBV7-2 and TRBJ1-6 gives the full variable domain: GAGVSQSPSNKVTEKGKDVELRCDPISGHTALYWYRQSLGQGLEFLIYFQGNSAPDKSGLPSDRFSAERTGGSVSTLTIQRTQQEDSAVYLCASSLAGRENSPLHFGNGTRLTVT.

Ten or more counts support this clonotype. The chain couples TRBV30 to TRBJ2-3; TRBD2 is a possible D gene (6 bases). V was cut by 1 base and J by 1 base, with 6 bases left in between. CDR1 and CDR2 (germline): GTSNPN, SVGIG (reference sequence). CDR3 size: 13 residues. DNA for the CDR3: TGTGCCTGGAGTGGGGGGGGCACAGATACGCAGTATTTT. Its protein is CAWSGGGTDTQYF.

The sample holds many counts of this clonotype. This chain connects TRBV24-1 to TRBJ1-5; no clear D. This CDR3 contains 13 residues. Trimming pared 5 bases from V and 3 bases from J, leaving 7 bases between. CDR1 is KGHDR and CDR2 is SFDVKD in the germline V gene. CDR3 in DNA: TGTGCCACCAGTGGCCCCTTCAATCAGCCCCAGCATTTT. Encoded protein: CATSGPFNQPQHF.

This clonotype was picked up a small number of times. The chain couples TRBV5-1 to TRBJ1-2; D possibly corresponds to TRBD1 (6 bases). Trimming left V 0 bases short and J 4 bases short, with 22 bases between. The CDR3 runs to 18 residues. Germline values: CDR1 SGHRS, CDR2 YFSETQ. CDR3 DNA: TGCGCCAGCAGCTTGGCCAAGCAGACGGGACACCCCACCTATGGCTACACCTTC. It translates to CASSLAKQTGHPTYGYTF.

This clonotype was counted many times. The V gene is TRBV18, the J gene TRBJ1-1; 9 bases map to TRBD1. V dropped 2 bases and J dropped 10; count of bases not matched to a gene: 11. CDR1 is KGHSH and CDR2 is LQKENI in the germline V gene. The CDR3 is 15 residues long. The CDR3 region has the DNA TGTGCCAGCTCACCAAGGGACAGGGACTTCTCCCGAGCTTTCTTT. Its translation: CASSPRDRDFSRAFF.

The CDR3 sequence is CSADRDGDSTDTQYF. DNA of the CDR3: TGCAGCGCCGACCGGGACGGAGATAGCACAGATACGCAGTATTTT. This sequence joins TRBV29-1 and TRBJ2-3; D possibly matches TRBD1 or TRBD2 (5 bases each). The CDR3 is 15 amino acids. Germline assignment: CDR1 SQVTM and CDR2 ANQGSEA. V lost 7 bases and J lost 0, with 17 bases in between.

This clonotype showed up just a few times. The chain has TRBV7-9 and TRBJ2-7; 9 bases fit TRBD1. With V trimmed by 5 bases and J by 3 bases, 5 bases remained unmatched. This CDR3 has 14 amino acids. The germline V gene encodes CDR1 SEHNR and CDR2 FQNEAQ (reference sequence). As DNA, the CDR3 is TGTGCCAGCAGCGTCCGGGACAGGGTCTACGAGCAGTACTTC. This encodes CASSVRDRVYEQYF.

This clonotype was seen at least ten times. This sequence joins TRBV28 and TRBJ2-4; D is unresolved. The CDR3 sequence is 12 residues long. Germline-derived CDR1 and CDR2 are MDHEN and SYDVKM. Trimming stripped 2 bases from V and 11 bases from J, with 10 bases between. Here the CDR3 DNA reads TGTGCCAGCAGTTTAGGCGAATCGGTTCAGTACTTC. This sequence encodes CASSLGESVQYF.

A note on this clonotype: A much larger clonotype is one base distant, so this may be a read error. The chain couples TRBV28 to TRBJ2-7; weak D call: TRBD1 (5 bases). V gave up 5 bases and J gave up 7 bases, with 12 bases separating them. CDR1 MDHEN and CDR2 SYDVKM come from the germline V gene. CDR3 length: 12 amino acids. The CDR3 DNA is TGTGCCAGCAGTATACAGGAGAAAGAGCAGTACTTC. Protein: CASSIQEKEQYF.

This clonotype showed up many times. The chain is built from TRBV30 and TRBJ1-5; possibly TRBD1 for D (5 bases). The ends were cut back, 0 bases at V and 6 bases at J, with 18 bases in the middle. The CDR3 length is 16 residues. Germline V CDR1 and CDR2: GTSNPN, SVGIG (reference sequence). CDR3 bases: TGTGCCTGGAGTGTCCAAGGACGAGGGGTGGGTCAGCCCCAGCATTTT. Its translation: CAWSVQGRGVGQPQHF.

This clonotype was found many times. The chain combines TRBV2 with TRBJ2-7; D is unclear. The CDR3 spans 12 residues. Trimming took off 7 bases at V and 0 bases at J, with 7 bases between the two ends. From germline, CDR1 is SNHLY and CDR2 FYNNEI. The CDR3 sequence: CASTTDSYEQYF. The CDR3 DNA follows: TGTGCCAGCACGACGGACTCCTACGAGCAGTACTTC.

This clonotype was counted between two and nine times. The chain links TRBV28 to TRBJ2-6; D is unclear. The V gene's germline CDR1 is MDHEN and CDR2 SYDVKM. Trimming pared 6 bases from V and 2 bases from J, leaving 8 bases between. This CDR3 comprises 14 residues. CDR3 bases: TGTGCCAGCAGGACCGCAACTGGGGCCAACGTCCTGACTTTC. Protein: CASRTATGANVLTF.

This clonotype was seen many times. J is TRBJ2-1 and V is TRBV7-9; a weak D match, TRBD1 (5 bases). Germline lookup yields CDR1 SEHNR and CDR2 FQNEAQ (reference sequence). Trimming shortened V by 5 bases and J by 6 bases, and 8 bases separated the two germline ends. The CDR3 consists of 12 residues. The DNA of the CDR3 is TGTGCCAGCAGCCCGACAGTCAATGAGCAGTTCTTC. Its protein product is CASSPTVNEQFF.

This clonotype came up many times. The rearrangement uses TRBV6-1 and TRBJ2-2; possible D gene TRBD2, 8 bases. Germline V gene lookup returns CDR1 MNHNS and CDR2 SASEGT. V was pared by 8 bases and J by 8 bases, with 33 bases between. CDR3 length equals 19 residues. DNA for the CDR3: TGTGCCAGCCGAACCTGGACAGGATCATCAGCGGGAGAACGAGGGGAGCTGTTTTTT. Its translation: CASRTWTGSSAGERGELFF.

This clonotype was counted a few times. The J gene is TRBJ2-7, the V gene TRBV14, with D possibly called TRBD1 or TRBD2 (5 bases each). Trimming stripped 1 base from V and 6 bases from J, with 16 bases between. Germline V gene sequence: CDR1 SGHDN, CDR2 FVKESK. The CDR3 loop spans 15 amino acids. The CDR3 sequence is CASSQAGALRPEQYF. CDR3 DNA: TGTGCCAGCAGCCAAGCCGGGGCCTTACGGCCCGAGCAGTACTTC. Looking up the rest from reference TRBV14 and TRBJ2-7 gives the full variable domain: EAGVTQFPSHSVIEKGQTVTLRCDPISGHDNLYWYRRVMGKEIKFLLHFVKESKQDESGMPNNRFLAERTGGTYSTLKVQPAELEDSGVYFCASSQAGALRPEQYFGPGTRLTVT.

This clonotype turned up a few times. The chain joins TRBV4-1 to TRBJ1-4; the D gene is possibly TRBD1 (5 bases). Germline V lookup: CDR1 MGHRA, CDR2 YSYEKL. Trimming stripped 3 bases from V and 7 bases from J, with 18 bases between. CDR3 length equals 16 residues. CDR3 in amino acids: CASSQPGRTGGEKLFF. CDR3 DNA: TGCGCCAGCAGCCAGCCGGGACGGACCGGGGGTGAAAAACTGTTTTTT.

Turning to this clonotype: The germline gene is not matched at one end of the junction; a read error may be the cause. The chain is built from TRBV28 and TRBJ2-1; D gene uncertain. Germline V gene lookup returns CDR1 MDHEN and CDR2 SYDVKM. The CDR3 sequence is 12 residues long. CDR3 sequence (DNA): TGTGCCAGCAGTCTAAAGAGGAATGAGCGGTTCTTC. Translation: CASSLKRNERFF. Together with reference TRBV28 and TRBJ2-1, the CDR3 gives the full variable domain: DVKVTQSSRYLVKRTGEKVFLECVQDMDHENMFWYRQDPGLGLRLIYFSYDVKMKEKGDIPEGYSVSREKKERFSLILESASTNQTSMYLCASSLKRNERFFGPGTRLTVL.

The chain employs TRBV6-2 or TRBV6-3 and TRBJ2-7, with D perhaps TRBD2 (5 bases). Germline V CDR1 and CDR2: MNHEY, SVGEGT. This CDR3 spans 14 amino acids. V shed 1 base and J shed 5 bases, with 12 bases lying between them. CDR3 region: CASSYLGVEDEQYF. In nucleotides, the CDR3 is TGTGCCAGCAGTTACTTGGGTGTGGAGGACGAGCAGTACTTC.